The T cell receptor (beta chain) under discussion was sequenced for a study of lymphopenia after photon versus proton radiotherapy. Sequencing used immunoSEQ multiplex PCR; TCRdb keeps in-frame clones, though not all of them. The sample lists roughly 25,000 clones; 90% were seen once. This clone was detected once. Its antigen is not known. An end of the junction differs from the germline gene, which may be a read error. Regarding the study as a whole: Oligoclonal CD8+ Temra expansion after nadir drove photon patients' diversity drop. Relative stability marked proton patients; photon patients lost diversity and naive cells.

This CDR3 has 13 amino acids. In germline, CDR1 is SEHNR, CDR2 FQNEAQ (reference sequence). This chain connects TRBV7-9 to TRBJ2-7, with a possible D match to TRBD1 (5 bases). Sequenced material: peripheral blood, taken from a patient treated with photon-based radiotherapy. This receptor was taken from a woman aged 45-65 years with cholangiocarcinoma. CDR3: CVSSLRQGLEQYF. CDR3 DNA: TGTGTCAGCAGCTTAAGGCAGGGTCTGGAGCAGTACTTC.